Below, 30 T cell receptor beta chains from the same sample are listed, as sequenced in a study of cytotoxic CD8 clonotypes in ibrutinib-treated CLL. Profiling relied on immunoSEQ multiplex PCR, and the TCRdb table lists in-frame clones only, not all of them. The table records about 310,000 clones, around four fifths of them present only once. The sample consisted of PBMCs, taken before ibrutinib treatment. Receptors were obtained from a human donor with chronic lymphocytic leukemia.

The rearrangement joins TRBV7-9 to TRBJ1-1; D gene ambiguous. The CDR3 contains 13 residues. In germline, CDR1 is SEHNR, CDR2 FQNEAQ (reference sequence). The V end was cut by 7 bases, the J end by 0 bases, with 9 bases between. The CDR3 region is CASTTSMNTEAFF. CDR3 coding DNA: TGTGCCAGCACCACATCTATGAACACTGAAGCTTTCTTT.

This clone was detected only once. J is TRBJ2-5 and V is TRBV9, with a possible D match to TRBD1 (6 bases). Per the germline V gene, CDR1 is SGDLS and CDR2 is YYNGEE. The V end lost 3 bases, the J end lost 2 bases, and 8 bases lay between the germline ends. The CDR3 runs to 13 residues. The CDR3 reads CASSEGVQETQYF. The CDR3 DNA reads TGTGCCAGCAGCGAGGGGGTTCAAGAGACCCAGTACTTC.

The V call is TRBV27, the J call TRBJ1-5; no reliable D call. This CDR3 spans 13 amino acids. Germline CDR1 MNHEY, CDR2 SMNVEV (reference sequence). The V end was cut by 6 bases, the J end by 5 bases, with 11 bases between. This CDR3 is CASRGWSDQPQHF. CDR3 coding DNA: TGTGCCAGCAGGGGATGGAGTGATCAGCCCCAGCATTTT.

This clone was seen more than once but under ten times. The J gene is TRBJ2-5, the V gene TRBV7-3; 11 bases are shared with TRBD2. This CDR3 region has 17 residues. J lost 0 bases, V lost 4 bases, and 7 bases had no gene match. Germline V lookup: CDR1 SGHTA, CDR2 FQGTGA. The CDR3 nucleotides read TGTGCCAGCAGCTCCCTTTGGACTAGCGGGTACCAAGAGACCCAGTACTTC. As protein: CASSSLWTSGYQETQYF. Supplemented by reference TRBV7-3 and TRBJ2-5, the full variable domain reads GAGVSQTPSNKVTEKGKYVELRCDPISGHTALYWYRQSLGQGPEFLIYFQGTGAADDSGLPNDRFFAVRPEGSVSTLKIQRTERGDSAVYLCASSSLWTSGYQETQYFGPGTRLLVL.

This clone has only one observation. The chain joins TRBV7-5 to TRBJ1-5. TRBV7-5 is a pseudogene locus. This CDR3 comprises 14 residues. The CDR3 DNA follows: TGTGTCAGAAGCCCCGGCGGCTCCAATCAGCCCCAGCATTTT. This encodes CVRSPGGSNQPQHF.

Here the CDR3 reads CASSLRTSGYNEQFF. The CDR3 nucleotides are TGCGCCAGCAGCTTACGGACTAGCGGATACAATGAGCAGTTCTTC. The chain has TRBV5-1 and TRBJ2-1; 10 nucleotides match TRBD2. The CDR3 spans 15 residues. The germline CDR1 and CDR2 sequences are SGHRS and YFSETQ. The V and J ends lost 2 bases and 4 bases, in that order; junction bases with no gene match: 3.

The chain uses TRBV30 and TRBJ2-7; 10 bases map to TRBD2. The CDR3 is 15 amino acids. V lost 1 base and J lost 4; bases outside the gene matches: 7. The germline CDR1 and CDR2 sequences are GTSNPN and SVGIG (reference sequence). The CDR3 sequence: CAWSGLAGEGYEQYF. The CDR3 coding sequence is TGTGCCTGGAGTGGTCTAGCGGGAGAGGGTTACGAGCAGTACTTC.

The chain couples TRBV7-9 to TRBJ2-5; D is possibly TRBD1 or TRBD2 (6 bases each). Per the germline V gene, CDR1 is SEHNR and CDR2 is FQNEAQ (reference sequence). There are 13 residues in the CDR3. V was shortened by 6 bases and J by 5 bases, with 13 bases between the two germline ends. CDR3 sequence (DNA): TGTGCCAGCAGGACCGGGGGCGCTGAGACCCAGTACTTC. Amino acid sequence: CASRTGGAETQYF.

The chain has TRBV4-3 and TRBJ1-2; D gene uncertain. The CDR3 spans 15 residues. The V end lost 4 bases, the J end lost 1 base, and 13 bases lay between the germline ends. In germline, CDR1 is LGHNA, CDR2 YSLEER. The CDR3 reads CASSLRHSNNYGYTF. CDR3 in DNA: TGCGCCAGCAGCCTCCGACACTCCAATAACTATGGCTACACCTTC.

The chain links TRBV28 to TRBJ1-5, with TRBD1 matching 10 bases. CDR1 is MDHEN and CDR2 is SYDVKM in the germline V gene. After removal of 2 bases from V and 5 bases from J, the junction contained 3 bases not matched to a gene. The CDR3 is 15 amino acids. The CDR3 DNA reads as TGTGCCAGCAGTTTAAAAGGACAGGGGGATCAGCCCCAGCATTTT. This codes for CASSLKGQGDQPQHF.

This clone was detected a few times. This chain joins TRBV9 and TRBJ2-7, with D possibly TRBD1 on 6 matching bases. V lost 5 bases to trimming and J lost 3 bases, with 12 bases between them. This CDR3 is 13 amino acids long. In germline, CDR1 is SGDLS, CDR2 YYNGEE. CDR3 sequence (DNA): TGTGCCAGCAGAGACGACAGGAGCTACGAGCAGTACTTC. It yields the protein CASRDDRSYEQYF.

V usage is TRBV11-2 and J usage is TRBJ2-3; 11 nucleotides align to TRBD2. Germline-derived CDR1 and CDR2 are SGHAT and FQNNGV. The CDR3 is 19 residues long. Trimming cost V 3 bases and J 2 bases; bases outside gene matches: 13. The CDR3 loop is CASSFGPLDSGRVTDTQYF. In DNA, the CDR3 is TGTGCCAGCAGCTTCGGCCCCCTCGATAGCGGGAGGGTCACAGATACGCAGTATTTT.

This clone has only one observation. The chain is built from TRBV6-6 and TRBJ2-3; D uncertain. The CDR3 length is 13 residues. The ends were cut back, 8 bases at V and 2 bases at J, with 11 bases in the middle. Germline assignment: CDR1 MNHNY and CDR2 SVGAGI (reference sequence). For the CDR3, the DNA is TGTGCCAGCGCCCCCCCCCACACAGATACGCAGTATTTT. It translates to CASAPPHTDTQYF.

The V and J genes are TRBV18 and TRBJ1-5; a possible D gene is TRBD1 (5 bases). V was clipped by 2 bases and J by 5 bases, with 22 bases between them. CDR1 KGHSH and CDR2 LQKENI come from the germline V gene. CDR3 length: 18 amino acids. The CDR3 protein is CASSPFVGAGSLDQPQHF. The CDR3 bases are TGTGCCAGCTCACCATTTGTTGGGGCAGGGAGCCTAGATCAGCCCCAGCATTTT.

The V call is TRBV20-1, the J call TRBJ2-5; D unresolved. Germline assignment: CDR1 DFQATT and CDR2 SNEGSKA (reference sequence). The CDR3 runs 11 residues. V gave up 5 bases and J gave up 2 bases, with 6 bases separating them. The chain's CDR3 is CSAQIQETQYF. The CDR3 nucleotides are TGCAGTGCTCAAATACAAGAGACCCAGTACTTC.

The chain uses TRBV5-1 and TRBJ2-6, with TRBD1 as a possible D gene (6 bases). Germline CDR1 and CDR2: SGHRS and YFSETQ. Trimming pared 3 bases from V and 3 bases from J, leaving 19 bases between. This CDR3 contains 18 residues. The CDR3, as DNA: TGCGCCAGCAGCTCAGCCAGGGGTTTAGGGGTTGGGGCCAACGTCCTGACTTTC. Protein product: CASSSARGLGVGANVLTF.

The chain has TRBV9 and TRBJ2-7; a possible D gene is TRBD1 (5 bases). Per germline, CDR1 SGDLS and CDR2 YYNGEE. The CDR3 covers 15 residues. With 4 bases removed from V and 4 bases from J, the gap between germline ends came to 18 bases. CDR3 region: CASSPAQGRAYEQYF. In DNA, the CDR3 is TGTGCCAGCAGCCCCGCTCAGGGTAGGGCTTACGAGCAGTACTTC.

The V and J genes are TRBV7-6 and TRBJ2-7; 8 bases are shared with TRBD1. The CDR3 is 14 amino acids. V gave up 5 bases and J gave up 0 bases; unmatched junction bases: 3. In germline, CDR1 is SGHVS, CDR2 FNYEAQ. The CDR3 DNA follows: TGTGCCAGCAGCCTGGGACAGGACTCCTACGAGCAGTACTTC. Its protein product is CASSLGQDSYEQYF.

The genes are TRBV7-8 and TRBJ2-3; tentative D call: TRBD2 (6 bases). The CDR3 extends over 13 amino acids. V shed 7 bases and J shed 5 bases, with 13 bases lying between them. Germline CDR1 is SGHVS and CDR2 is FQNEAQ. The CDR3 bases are TGTGCCAGCAAGGTGACTAGATTAGATACGCAGTATTTT. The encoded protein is CASKVTRLDTQYF.

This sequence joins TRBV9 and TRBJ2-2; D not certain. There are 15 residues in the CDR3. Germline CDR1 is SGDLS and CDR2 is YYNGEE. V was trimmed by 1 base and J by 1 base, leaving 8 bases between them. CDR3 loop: CASSVRAVNTGELFF. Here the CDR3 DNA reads TGTGCCAGCAGCGTAAGGGCGGTGAACACCGGGGAGCTGTTTTTT.

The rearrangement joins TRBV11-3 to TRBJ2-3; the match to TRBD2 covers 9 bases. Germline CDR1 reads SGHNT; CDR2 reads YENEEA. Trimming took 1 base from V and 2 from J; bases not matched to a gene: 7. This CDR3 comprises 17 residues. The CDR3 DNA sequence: TGTGCCAGCAGCTTAGGTTCGCTAGCGGGGTTCACAGATACGCAGTATTTT. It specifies CASSLGSLAGFTDTQYF.

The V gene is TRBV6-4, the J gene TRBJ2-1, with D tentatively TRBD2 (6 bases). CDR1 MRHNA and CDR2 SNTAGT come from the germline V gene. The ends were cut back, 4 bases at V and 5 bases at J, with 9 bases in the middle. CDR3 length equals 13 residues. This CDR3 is CASSGGTDNEQFF. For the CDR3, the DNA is TGTGCCAGCAGTGGCGGGACTGACAATGAGCAGTTCTTC.

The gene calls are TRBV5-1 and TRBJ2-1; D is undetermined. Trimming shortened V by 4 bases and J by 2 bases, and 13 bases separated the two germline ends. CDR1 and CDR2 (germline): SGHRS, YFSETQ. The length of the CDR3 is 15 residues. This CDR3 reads CASSPRKATYNEQFF. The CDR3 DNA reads TGCGCCAGCAGCCCCCGGAAGGCAACCTACAATGAGCAGTTCTTC.

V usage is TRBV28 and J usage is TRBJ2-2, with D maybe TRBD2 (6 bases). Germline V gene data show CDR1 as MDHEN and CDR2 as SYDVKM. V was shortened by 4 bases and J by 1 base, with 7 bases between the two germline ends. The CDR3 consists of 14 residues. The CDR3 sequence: CASSWDWNTGELFF. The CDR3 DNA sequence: TGTGCCAGCAGTTGGGACTGGAACACCGGGGAGCTGTTTTTT.

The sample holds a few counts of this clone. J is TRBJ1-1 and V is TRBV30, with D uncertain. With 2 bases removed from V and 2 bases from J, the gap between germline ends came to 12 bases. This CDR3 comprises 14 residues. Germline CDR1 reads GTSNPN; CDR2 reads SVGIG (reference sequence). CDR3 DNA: TGTGCCTGGAGTCACCGGGATCGTAACACTGAAGCTTTCTTT. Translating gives CAWSHRDRNTEAFF.

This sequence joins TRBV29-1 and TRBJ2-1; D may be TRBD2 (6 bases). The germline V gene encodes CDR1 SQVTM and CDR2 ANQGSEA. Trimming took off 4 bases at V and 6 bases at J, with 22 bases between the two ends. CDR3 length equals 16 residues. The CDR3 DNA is TGCAGCGTTGTTACTTTCCGCGGGATCGGGGGCAATGAGCAGTTCTTC. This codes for CSVVTFRGIGGNEQFF.

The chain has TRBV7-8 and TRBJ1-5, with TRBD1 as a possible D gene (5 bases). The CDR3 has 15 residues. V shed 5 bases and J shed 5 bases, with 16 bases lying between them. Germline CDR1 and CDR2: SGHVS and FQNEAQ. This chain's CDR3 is CASSPGEGPHQPQHF. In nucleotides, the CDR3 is TGTGCCAGCAGCCCAGGAGAGGGGCCCCATCAGCCCCAGCATTTT.

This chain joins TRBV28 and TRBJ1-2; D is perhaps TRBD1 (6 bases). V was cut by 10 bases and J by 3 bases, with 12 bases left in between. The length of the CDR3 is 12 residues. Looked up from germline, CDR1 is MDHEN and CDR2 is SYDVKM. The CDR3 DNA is TGTGCCACCACAGGGATACACTATGGCTACACCTTC. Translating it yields CATTGIHYGYTF.

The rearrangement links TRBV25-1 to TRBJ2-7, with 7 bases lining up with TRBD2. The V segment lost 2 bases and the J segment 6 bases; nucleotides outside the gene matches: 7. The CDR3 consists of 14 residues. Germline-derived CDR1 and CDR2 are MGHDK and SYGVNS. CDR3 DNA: TGTGCCAGCAGTGAAGTCGCGGGAGTAACCGAGCAGTACTTC. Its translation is CASSEVAGVTEQYF.

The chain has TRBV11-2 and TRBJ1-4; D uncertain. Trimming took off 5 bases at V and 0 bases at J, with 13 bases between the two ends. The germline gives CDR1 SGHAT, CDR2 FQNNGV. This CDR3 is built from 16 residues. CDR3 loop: CASSLTSSPTNEKLFF. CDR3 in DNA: TGTGCCAGCAGCCTTACCTCTAGCCCAACTAATGAAAAACTGTTTTTT.